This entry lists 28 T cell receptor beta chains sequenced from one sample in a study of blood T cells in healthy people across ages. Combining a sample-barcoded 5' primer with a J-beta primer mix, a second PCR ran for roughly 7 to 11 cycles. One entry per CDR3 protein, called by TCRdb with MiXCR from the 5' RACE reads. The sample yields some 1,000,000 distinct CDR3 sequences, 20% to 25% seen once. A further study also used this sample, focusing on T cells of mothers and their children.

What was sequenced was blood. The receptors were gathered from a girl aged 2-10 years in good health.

The CDR3 DNA follows: TGCAGCAAGAGGACAGGGGAGACCCAGTACTTC. Its translation is CSKRTGETQYF. The chain couples TRBV29-1 to TRBJ2-5; 8 bases agree with TRBD1. V was pared by 8 bases and J by 5 bases, with 4 bases of the junction left unmatched. The CDR3 has 11 residues. The germline V gene encodes CDR1 SQVTM and CDR2 ANQGSEA.

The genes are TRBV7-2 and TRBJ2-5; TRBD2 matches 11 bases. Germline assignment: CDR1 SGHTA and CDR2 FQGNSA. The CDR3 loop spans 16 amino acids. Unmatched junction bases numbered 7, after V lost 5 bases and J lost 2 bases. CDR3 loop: CASSQNSGGAQETQYF. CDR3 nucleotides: TGTGCCAGCAGCCAGAATAGCGGGGGGGCTCAAGAGACCCAGTACTTC.

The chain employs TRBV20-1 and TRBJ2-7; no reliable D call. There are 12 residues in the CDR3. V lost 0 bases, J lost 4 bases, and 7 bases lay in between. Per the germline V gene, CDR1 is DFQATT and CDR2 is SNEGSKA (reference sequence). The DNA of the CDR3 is TGCAGTGCTAGAGATCTGGAGTACGAGCAGTACTTC. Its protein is CSARDLEYEQYF.

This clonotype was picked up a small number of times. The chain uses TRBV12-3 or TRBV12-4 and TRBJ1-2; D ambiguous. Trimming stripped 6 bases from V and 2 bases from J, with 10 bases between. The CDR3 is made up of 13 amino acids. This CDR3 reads CASRPDGNYGYTF. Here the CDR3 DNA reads TGTGCCAGCAGACCTGACGGAAACTATGGCTACACCTTC.

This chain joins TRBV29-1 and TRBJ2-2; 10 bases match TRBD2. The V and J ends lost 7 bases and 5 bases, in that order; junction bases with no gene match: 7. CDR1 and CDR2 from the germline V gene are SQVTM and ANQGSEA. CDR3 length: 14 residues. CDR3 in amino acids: CSGSSGSSTGELFF. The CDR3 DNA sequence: TGCAGCGGCTCTAGCGGGAGTTCTACCGGGGAGCTGTTTTTT.

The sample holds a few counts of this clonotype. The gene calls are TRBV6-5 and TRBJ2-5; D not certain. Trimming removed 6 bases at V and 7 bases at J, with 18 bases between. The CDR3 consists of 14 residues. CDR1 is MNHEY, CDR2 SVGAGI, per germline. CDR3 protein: CASSGLMSAGTQYF. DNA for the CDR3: TGTGCCAGCAGCGGCCTCATGTCCGCCGGGACCCAGTACTTC.

The CDR3 region has the DNA TGCAGTGCTAGAGATTTGTCAGGGGACGTCGAGCAGTACTTC. Its protein product is CSARDLSGDVEQYF. The J gene is TRBJ2-7, the V gene TRBV20-1, with a tentative D call TRBD1 (6 bases). V was trimmed by 0 bases and J by 6 bases, leaving 15 bases between them. The germline gives CDR1 DFQATT, CDR2 SNEGSKA (reference sequence). There are 14 residues in the CDR3.

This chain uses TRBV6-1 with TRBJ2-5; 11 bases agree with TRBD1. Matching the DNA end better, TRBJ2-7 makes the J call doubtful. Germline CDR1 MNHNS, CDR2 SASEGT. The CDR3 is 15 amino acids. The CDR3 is CASSEPGQGVYEQYF. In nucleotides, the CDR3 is TGTGCCAGCAGTGAACCGGGACAGGGGGTATACGAGCAGTACTTC.

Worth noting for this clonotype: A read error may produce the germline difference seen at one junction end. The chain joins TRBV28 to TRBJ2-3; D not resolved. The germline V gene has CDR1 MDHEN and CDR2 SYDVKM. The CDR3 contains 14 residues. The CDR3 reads CASTPVDFTDTQYF. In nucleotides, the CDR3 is TGTGCCAGCACCCCTGTGGATTTCACAGATACACAGTATTTT. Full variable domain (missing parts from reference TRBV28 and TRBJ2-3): DVKVTQSSRYLVKRTGEKVFLECVQDMDHENMFWYRQDPGLGLRLIYFSYDVKMKEKGDIPEGYSVSREKKERFSLILESASTNQTSMYLCASTPVDFTDTQYFGPGTRLTVL.

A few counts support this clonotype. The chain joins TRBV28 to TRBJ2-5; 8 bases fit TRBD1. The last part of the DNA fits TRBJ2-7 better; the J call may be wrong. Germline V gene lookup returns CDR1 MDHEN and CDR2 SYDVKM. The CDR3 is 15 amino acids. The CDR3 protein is CASSWTGSIPYEQYF. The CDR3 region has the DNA TGTGCCAGCAGTTGGACAGGGAGTATCCCATACGAGCAGTACTTC.

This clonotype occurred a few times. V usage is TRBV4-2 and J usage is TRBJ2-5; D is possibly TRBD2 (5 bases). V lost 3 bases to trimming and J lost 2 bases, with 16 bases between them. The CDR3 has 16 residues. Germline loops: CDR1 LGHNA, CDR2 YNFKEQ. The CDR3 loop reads CASSHPSRTLQETQYF. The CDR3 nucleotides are TGTGCCAGCAGCCACCCCAGCCGGACTTTACAAGAGACCCAGTACTTC.

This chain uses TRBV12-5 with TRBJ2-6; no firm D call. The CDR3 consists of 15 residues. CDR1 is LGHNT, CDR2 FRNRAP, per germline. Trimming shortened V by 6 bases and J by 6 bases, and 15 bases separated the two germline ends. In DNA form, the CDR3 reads TGTGCTAGTGGCCCTGATAGGGTCCAGGCCAACGTCCTGACTTTC. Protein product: CASGPDRVQANVLTF.

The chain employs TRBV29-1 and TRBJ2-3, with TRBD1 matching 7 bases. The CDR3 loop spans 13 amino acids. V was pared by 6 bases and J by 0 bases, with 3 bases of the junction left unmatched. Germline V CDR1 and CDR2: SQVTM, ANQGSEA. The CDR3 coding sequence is TGCAGCGTGCCGACAGGGAGCACAGATACGCAGTATTTT. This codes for CSVPTGSTDTQYF.

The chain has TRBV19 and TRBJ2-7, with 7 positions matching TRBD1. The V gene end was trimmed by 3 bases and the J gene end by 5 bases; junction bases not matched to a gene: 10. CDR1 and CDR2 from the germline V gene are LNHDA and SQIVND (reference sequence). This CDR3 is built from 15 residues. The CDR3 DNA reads TGTGCCAGTAGTATGACGGGACAGTCCCTCAACGAGCAGTACTTC. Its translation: CASSMTGQSLNEQYF.

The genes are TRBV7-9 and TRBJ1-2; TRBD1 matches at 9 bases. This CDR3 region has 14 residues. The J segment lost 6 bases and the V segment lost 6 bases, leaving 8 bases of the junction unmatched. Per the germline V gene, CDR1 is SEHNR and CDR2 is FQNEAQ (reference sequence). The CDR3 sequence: CASSRPGQGNGYTF. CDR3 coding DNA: TGTGCCAGCAGTCGGCCGGGACAGGGCAATGGCTACACCTTC.

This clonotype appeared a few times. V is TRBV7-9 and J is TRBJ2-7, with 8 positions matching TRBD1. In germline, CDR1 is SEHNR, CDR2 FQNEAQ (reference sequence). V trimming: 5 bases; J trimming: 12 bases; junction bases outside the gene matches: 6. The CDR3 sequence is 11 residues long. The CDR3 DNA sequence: TGTGCCAGCAGCATGGACAGGGAGGCGTACTTC. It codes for CASSMDREAYF.

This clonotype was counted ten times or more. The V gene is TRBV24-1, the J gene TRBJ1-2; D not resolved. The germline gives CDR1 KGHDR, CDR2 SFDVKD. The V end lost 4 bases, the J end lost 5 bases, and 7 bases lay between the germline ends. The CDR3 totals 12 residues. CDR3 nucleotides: TGTGCCACCAGTGACGGAGGGTATGGCTACACCTTC. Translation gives CATSDGGYGYTF.

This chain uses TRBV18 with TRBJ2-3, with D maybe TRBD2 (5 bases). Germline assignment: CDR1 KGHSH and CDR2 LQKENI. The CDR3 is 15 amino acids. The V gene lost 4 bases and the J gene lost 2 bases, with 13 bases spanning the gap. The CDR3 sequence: CASSRGGRDTDTQYF. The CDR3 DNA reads TGTGCCAGCTCACGTGGCGGGCGTGACACAGATACGCAGTATTTT.

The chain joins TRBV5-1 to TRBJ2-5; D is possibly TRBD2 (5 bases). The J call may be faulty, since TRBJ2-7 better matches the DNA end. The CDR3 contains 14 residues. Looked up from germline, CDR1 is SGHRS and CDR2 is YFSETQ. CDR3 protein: CASSLAYGINEQYF. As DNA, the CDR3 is TGCGCCAGCAGCTTGGCCTACGGGATTAACGAGCAGTACTTC.

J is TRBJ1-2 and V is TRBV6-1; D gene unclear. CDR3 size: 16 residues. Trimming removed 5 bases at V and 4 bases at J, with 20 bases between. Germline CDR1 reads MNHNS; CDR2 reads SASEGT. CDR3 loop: CASSPRATPKAYGYTF. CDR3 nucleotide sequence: TGTGCCAGCAGTCCCCGGGCCACCCCTAAAGCCTATGGCTACACCTTC.

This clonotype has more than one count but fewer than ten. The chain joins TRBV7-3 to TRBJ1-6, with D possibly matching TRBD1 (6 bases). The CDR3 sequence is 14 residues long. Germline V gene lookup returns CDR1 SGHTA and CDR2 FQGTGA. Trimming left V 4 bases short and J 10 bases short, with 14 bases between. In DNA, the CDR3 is TGTGCCAGCAGCTCTGGACAGATGGGCTCACCCCTCCACTTT. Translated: CASSSGQMGSPLHF.

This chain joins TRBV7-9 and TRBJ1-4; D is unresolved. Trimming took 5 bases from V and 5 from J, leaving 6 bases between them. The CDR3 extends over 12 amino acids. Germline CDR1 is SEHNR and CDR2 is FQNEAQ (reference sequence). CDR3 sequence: CASSQINEKLFF. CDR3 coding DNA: TGTGCCAGCAGCCAAATAAATGAAAAACTGTTTTTT.

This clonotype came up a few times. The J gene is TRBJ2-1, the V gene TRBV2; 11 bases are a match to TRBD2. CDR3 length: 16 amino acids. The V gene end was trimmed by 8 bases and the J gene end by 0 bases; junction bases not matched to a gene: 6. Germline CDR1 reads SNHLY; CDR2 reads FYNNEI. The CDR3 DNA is TGTGCCAGCGGCCTAGCGGGAGGTCCCTCCTACAATGAGCAGTTCTTC. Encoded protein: CASGLAGGPSYNEQFF.

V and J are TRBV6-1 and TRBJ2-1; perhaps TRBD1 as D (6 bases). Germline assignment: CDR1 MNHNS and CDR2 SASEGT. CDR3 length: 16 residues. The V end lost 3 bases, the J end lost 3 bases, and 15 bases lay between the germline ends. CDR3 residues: CASSDDTGSVYNEQFF. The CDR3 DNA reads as TGTGCCAGCAGTGACGACACAGGGTCGGTCTACAATGAGCAGTTCTTC.

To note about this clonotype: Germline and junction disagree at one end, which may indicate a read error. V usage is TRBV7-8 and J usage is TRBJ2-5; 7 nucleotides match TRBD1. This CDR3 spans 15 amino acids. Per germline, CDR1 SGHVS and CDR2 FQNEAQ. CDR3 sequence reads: CASSLYRDRPNEQLF. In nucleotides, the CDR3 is TGTGCCAGCAGCTTGTACAGGGACAGACCCAATGAGCAGCTCTTC. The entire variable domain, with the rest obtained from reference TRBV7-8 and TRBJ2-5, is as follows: GAGVSQSPRYKVAKRGQDVALRCDPISGHVSLFWYQQALGQGPEFLTYFQNEAQLDKSGLPSDRFFAERPEGSVSTLKIQRTQQEDSAVYLCASSLYRDRPNEQLFGPGTRLLVL.

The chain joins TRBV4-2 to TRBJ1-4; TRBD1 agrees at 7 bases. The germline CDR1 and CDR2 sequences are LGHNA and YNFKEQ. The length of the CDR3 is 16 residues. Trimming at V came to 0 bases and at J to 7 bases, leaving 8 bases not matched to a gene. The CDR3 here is CASSQDEGTVGEKLFF. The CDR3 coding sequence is TGTGCCAGCAGCCAAGATGAAGGGACAGTGGGTGAAAAACTGTTTTTT.

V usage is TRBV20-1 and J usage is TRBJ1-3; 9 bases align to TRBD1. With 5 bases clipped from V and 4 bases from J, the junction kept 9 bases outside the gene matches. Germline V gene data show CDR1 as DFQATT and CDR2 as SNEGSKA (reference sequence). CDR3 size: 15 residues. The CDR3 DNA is TGCAGTGCTTTGCCTAAACAGGGGGCAGGAAACACCATATATTTT. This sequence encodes CSALPKQGAGNTIYF.

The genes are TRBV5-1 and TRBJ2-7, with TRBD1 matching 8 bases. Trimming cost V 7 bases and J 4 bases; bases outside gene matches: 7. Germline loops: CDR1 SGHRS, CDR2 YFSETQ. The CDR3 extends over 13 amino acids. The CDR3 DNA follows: TGCGCCAGCGGACAGGGTAATGGGTACGAGCAGTACTTC. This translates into CASGQGNGYEQYF. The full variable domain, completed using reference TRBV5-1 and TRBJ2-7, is KAGVTQTPRYLIKTRGQQVTLSCSPISGHRSVSWYQQTPGQGLQFLFEYFSETQRNKGNFPGRFSGRQFSNSRSEMNVSTLELGDSALYLCASGQGNGYEQYFGPGTRLTVT.